This TCR beta chain was identified during a study of control samples from healthy donors and cancer patients. In germline, CDR1 is LGHDT, CDR2 YNNKEL (reference sequence). This CDR3 region has 13 residues. Trimming cost V 4 bases and J 3 bases, with 9 bases left between them. Data came from immunoSEQ multiplex PCR; TCRdb stores just in-frame clones and leaves some out. Of around 75,000 clones in the sample, around 92% were seen once. This clonotype was sampled from a woman aged 55-70 years in good health. The sequenced sample consisted of blood. The chain has TRBV3-1 (or the pseudogene TRBV3-2) and TRBJ1-2; D is ambiguous. CDR3 coding DNA: TGTGCCAGCAGCCCCCGGACGGACTATGGCTACACCTTC. Residues: CASSPRTDYGYTF.